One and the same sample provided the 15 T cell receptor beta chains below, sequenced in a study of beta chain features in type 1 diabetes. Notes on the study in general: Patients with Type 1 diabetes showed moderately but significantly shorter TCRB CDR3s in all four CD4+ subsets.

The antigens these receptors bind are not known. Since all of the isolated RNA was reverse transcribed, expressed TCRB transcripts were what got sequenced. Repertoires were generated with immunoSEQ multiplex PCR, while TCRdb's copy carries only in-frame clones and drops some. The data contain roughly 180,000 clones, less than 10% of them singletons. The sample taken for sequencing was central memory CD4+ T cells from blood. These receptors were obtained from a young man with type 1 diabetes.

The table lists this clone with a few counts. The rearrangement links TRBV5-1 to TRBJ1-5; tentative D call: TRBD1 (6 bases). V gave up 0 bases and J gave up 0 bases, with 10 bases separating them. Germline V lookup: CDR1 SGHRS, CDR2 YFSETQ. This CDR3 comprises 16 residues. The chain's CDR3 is CASSLGDTNSNQPQHF. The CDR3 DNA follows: TGCGCCAGCAGCTTGGGGGACACTAATAGCAATCAGCCCCAGCATTTT.

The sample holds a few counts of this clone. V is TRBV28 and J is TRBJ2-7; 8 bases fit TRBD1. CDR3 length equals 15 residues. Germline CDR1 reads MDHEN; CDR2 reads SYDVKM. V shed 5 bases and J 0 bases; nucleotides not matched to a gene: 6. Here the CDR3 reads CASSIRDRHSYEQYF. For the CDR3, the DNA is TGTGCCAGCAGTATTAGGGACAGGCACTCCTACGAGCAGTACTTC.

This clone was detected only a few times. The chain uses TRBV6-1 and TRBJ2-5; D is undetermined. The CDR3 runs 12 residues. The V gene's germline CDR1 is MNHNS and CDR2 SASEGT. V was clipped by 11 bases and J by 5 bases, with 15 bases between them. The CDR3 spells CALSRSVETQYF. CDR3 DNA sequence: TGTGCCCTCTCTCGGAGTGTGGAGACCCAGTACTTC.

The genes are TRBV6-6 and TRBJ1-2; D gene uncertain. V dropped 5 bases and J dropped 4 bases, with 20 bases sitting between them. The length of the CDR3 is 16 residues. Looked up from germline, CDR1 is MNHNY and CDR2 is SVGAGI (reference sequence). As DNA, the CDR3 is TGTGCCAGCAGTCGCCAGCTAACAGCCACGGTCTATGGCTACACCTTC. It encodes CASSRQLTATVYGYTF.

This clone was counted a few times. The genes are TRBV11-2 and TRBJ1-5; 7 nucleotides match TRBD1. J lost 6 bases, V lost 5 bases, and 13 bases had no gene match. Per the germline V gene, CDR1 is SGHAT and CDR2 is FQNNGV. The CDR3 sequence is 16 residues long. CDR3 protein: CASSLGRQGPGQPQHF. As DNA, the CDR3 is TGTGCCAGCAGCCTCGGAAGACAGGGACCCGGTCAGCCCCAGCATTTT.

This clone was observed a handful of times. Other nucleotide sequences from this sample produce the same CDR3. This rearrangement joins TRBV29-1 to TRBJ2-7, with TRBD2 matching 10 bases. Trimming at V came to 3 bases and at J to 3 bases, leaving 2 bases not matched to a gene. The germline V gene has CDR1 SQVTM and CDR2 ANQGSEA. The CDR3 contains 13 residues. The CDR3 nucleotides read TGCAGCGTTGAGGCTAGCGGGAGCTACGAGCAGTACTTC. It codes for CSVEASGSYEQYF.

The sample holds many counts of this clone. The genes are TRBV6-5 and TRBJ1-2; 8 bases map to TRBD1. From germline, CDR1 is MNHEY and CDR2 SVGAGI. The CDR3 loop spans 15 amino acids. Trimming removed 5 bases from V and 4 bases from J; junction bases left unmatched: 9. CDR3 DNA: TGTGCCAGCAGTCACAGGGGGACGGAGCTCTATGGCTACACCTTC. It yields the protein CASSHRGTELYGYTF.

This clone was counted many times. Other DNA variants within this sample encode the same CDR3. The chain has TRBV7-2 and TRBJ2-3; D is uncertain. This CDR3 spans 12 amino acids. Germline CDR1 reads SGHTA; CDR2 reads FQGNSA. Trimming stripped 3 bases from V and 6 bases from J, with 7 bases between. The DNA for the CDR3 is TGTGCCAGCAGCTTCCTCCGGGATACGCAGTATTTT. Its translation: CASSFLRDTQYF.

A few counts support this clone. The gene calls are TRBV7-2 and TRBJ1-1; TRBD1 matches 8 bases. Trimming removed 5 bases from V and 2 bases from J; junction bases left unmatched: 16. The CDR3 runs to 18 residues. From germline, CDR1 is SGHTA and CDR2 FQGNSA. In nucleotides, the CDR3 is TGTGCCAGCAGCCGCAAAGGAAACGCAGGGGGCCCAAACACTGAAGCTTTCTTT. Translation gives CASSRKGNAGGPNTEAFF.

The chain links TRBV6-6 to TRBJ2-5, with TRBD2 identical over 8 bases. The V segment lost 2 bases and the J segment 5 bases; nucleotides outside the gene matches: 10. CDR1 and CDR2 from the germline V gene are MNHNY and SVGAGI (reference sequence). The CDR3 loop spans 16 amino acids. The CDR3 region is CASSYPGIAGTETQYF. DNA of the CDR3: TGTGCCAGCAGTTACCCGGGGATAGCGGGGACGGAGACCCAGTACTTC.

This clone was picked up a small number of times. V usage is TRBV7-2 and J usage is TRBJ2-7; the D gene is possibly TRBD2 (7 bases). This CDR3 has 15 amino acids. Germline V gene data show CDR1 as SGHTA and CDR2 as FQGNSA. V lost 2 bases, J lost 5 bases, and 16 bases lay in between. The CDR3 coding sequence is TGTGCCAGCAGCTTATGGGGGGGCCCTACAAACGAGCAGTACTTC. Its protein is CASSLWGGPTNEQYF.

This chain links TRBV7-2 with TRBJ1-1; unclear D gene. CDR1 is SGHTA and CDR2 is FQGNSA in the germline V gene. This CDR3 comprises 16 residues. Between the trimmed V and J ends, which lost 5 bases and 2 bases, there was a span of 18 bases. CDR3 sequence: CASSPGYGSGNTEAFF. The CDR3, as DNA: TGTGCCAGCAGCCCGGGTTACGGGAGCGGTAACACTGAAGCTTTCTTT.

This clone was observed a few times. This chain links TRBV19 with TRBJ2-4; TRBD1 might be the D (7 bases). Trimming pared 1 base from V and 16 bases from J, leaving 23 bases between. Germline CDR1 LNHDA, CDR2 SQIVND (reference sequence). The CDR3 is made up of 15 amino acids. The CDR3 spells CASSIGTGPGLSYYF. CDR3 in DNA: TGTGCCAGTAGTATAGGGACAGGTCCGGGACTCTCATACTACTTC.

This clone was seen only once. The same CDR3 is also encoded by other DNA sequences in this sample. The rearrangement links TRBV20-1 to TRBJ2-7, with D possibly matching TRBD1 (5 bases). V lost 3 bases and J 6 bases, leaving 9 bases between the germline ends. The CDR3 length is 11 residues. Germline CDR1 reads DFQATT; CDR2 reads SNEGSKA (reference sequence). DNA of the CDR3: TGCAGTGCTAGCCTAAGGGGCGAGCAGTACTTC. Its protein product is CSASLRGEQYF.

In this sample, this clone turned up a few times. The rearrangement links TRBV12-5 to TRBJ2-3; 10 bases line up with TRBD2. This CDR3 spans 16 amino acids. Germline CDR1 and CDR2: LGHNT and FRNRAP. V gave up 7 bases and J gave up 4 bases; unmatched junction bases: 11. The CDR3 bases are TGTGCTAGTGCCACTGGAAGAGCGGGGGGGGCAGATACGCAGTATTTT. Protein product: CASATGRAGGADTQYF.